These 5 T cell receptor beta chains were sequenced from one sample in a study of cytomegalovirus exposure and HLA in healthy donors. PCR was performed using 60 Vbeta and 13 Jbeta primers. TCRdb's table, derived via immunoSEQ multiplex PCR, lists solely in-frame clones and lacks some. The sample holds some 110,000 clones, around 80% seen once. Sample: PBMCs. The origin of the receptors is a woman under 30 in good health and CMV-seropositive.

The CDR3 DNA reads as TGTGCCAGCAGCCTATCAGGGGGGAATTATGAAAAACTGTTTTTT. Translation: CASSLSGGNYEKLFF. This chain connects TRBV28 to TRBJ1-4; 7 positions match TRBD1. The CDR3 consists of 15 residues. J was trimmed by 6 bases and V by 6 bases; bases with no gene match: 10. CDR1 and CDR2 (germline): MDHEN, SYDVKM.

The chain combines TRBV9 with TRBJ2-1; TRBD2 matches at 12 bases. Germline CDR1 SGDLS, CDR2 YYNGEE. Germline trimming cut 2 bases from V and 5 bases from J; bases unmatched to any gene: 2. The CDR3 covers 15 residues. Here the CDR3 reads CASSVTSGSNNEQFF. In DNA form, the CDR3 reads TGTGCCAGCAGCGTGACTAGCGGGAGCAACAATGAGCAGTTCTTC.

The chain uses TRBV9 and TRBJ2-6; 7 nucleotides match TRBD1. V shed 4 bases and J 0 bases; nucleotides not matched to a gene: 7. CDR1 SGDLS and CDR2 YYNGEE come from the germline V gene. The CDR3 extends over 17 amino acids. The CDR3 sequence: CASSLGQDSSGANVLTF. CDR3 nucleotides: TGTGCCAGCAGCTTAGGACAGGACTCCTCTGGGGCCAACGTCCTGACTTTC.

This clone was counted a single time. The chain is built from TRBV6-6 and TRBJ2-2, with D perhaps TRBD1 (5 bases). The germline V gene encodes CDR1 MNHNY and CDR2 SVGAGI (reference sequence). The CDR3 is 14 residues long. The V and J ends lost 4 bases and 4 bases respectively, with 10 bases between them. CDR3 sequence reads: CASSSRQPTGELFF. CDR3 coding DNA: TGTGCCAGCAGTTCGCGACAGCCCACCGGGGAGCTGTTTTTT.

The rearrangement uses TRBV27 and TRBJ1-2, with TRBD1 identical over 9 bases. The CDR3 totals 16 residues. J gave up 6 bases and V 5 bases, and 13 bases lay outside the gene matches. In germline, CDR1 is MNHEY, CDR2 SMNVEV (reference sequence). CDR3 sequence: CASSLYGAGTGNGYTF. The CDR3 DNA is TGTGCCAGCAGTCTATACGGCGCAGGGACAGGGAATGGCTACACCTTC.